The 26 T cell receptor beta chains below all came from one sample that was sequenced in a study of blood T cells in healthy people across ages. For the second PCR, which ran for 7 to 11 cycles, a sample-barcoded 5' primer and a J-beta primer mix were used. TCRdb called the 5' RACE reads again in MiXCR, with one record for every CDR3 protein. The top ten clones hold approximately 15% of a sample with hundreds of thousands of distinct CDR3 sequences, roughly half of them seen once. Sequencing was performed on blood. Receptors were obtained from an elderly woman in good health.

The chain employs TRBV28 and TRBJ2-7; 8 bases fit TRBD1. The CDR3 runs 15 residues. The V gene end was trimmed by 5 bases and the J gene end by 4 bases; junction bases not matched to a gene: 10. CDR1 MDHEN and CDR2 SYDVKM come from the germline V gene. In nucleotides, the CDR3 is TGTGCCAGCAGTCCGCCAGGACAGGGACTTTACGAGCAGTACTTC. Its translation: CASSPPGQGLYEQYF.

This CDR3 is CSARDLASGSTDTQYF. The DNA for the CDR3 is TGCAGTGCTAGAGATCTGGCTAGCGGATCCACAGATACGCAGTATTTT. V usage is TRBV20-1 and J usage is TRBJ2-3; TRBD2 aligns across 7 bases. Trimming removed 0 bases from V and 2 bases from J; junction bases left unmatched: 8. CDR3 size: 16 residues. From germline, CDR1 is DFQATT and CDR2 SNEGSKA (reference sequence).

V usage is TRBV5-1 and J usage is TRBJ2-7; D unclear. Trimming left V 5 bases short and J 2 bases short, with 17 bases between. Germline V gene lookup returns CDR1 SGHRS and CDR2 YFSETQ. CDR3 size: 15 residues. The CDR3 DNA sequence: TGCGCCAGCAGATCCGACGTAGGCAAAACCTACGAGCAGTACTTC. Translated: CASRSDVGKTYEQYF.

The chain joins TRBV7-9 to TRBJ1-4, with D unresolved. The V and J ends lost 1 base and 4 bases respectively, with 7 bases between them. There are 14 residues in the CDR3. Germline V gene lookup returns CDR1 SEHNR and CDR2 FQNEAQ (reference sequence). CDR3 sequence: CASSLGGDNEKLFF. The CDR3 DNA follows: TGTGCCAGCAGCTTAGGGGGTGATAATGAAAAACTGTTTTTT.

This clonotype was observed a few times. The rearrangement uses TRBV21-1 and TRBJ2-3; the D call of TRBD2 is as the table states it, not checked on the DNA. TRBV21-1 is a known pseudogene. This CDR3 has 16 amino acids. DNA of the CDR3: TGTGCCAGCAGCAAGGCTAGCGGGGGGGAAGCAGATACGCAGTATTTT. Translated, it gives CASSKASGGEADTQYF.

The chain is built from TRBV12-3 or TRBV12-4 and TRBJ2-2, with TRBD2 as a possible D gene (6 bases). The CDR3 has 15 amino acids. The V and J ends lost 3 bases and 5 bases respectively, with 13 bases between them. The CDR3 nucleotides read TGTGCCAGCAGTTTTGTACTAGCAGGGACCGGGGAGCTGTTTTTT. Protein sequence: CASSFVLAGTGELFF.

The chain employs TRBV30 and TRBJ1-1; D gene uncertain. The CDR3 covers 10 residues. Trimming left V 5 bases short and J 1 base short, with 2 bases between. CDR1 GTSNPN and CDR2 SVGIG come from the germline V gene (reference sequence). CDR3 in DNA: TGTGCCTGGGCGAACACTGAAGCTTTCTTT. This gives the protein CAWANTEAFF.

The genes are TRBV29-1 and TRBJ1-2, with 7 bases lining up with TRBD1. V dropped 6 bases and J dropped 5; count of bases not matched to a gene: 12. The CDR3 contains 14 residues. Germline-derived CDR1 and CDR2 are SQVTM and ANQGSEA. This CDR3 reads CSVEGTAWRYGYTF. The DNA of the CDR3 is TGCAGCGTCGAGGGGACAGCCTGGCGTTATGGCTACACCTTC.

The CDR3 DNA reads TGTGCCAGCAGCTCGACGGGATTGCAGTACTTC. It translates to CASSSTGLQYF. The chain links TRBV7-2 to TRBJ2-7; a weak D match, TRBD2 (5 bases). Germline CDR1 and CDR2: SGHTA and FQGNSA. This CDR3 comprises 11 residues. V lost 4 bases and J 9 bases, leaving 10 bases between the germline ends.

This clonotype was seen more than once but under ten times. The chain combines TRBV2 with TRBJ2-7; 7 nucleotides line up with TRBD1. V was clipped by 8 bases and J by 4 bases; unmatched bases: 5. Germline CDR1 is SNHLY and CDR2 is FYNNEI. The CDR3 covers 12 residues. CDR3 loop: CASDRQGYEQYF. DNA for the CDR3: TGTGCCAGCGATAGACAGGGATACGAGCAGTACTTC.

This clonotype was detected many times. This chain uses TRBV5-1 with TRBJ2-3, with D unclear. Trimming removed 4 bases from V and 6 bases from J, with 12 bases in between. CDR1 and CDR2 from the germline V gene are SGHRS and YFSETQ. CDR3 length: 13 residues. This CDR3 reads CASSMQPDDTQYF. The CDR3 nucleotides read TGCGCCAGCAGCATGCAACCTGACGATACGCAGTATTTT.

V usage is TRBV27 and J usage is TRBJ1-1; TRBD1 matches at 7 bases. The CDR3 is 14 amino acids. Germline V lookup: CDR1 MNHEY, CDR2 SMNVEV (reference sequence). V was pared by 2 bases and J by 6 bases, with 6 bases of the junction left unmatched. Here the CDR3 reads CASSLREGAAEAFF. DNA for the CDR3: TGTGCCAGCAGTTTACGTGAGGGGGCCGCTGAAGCTTTCTTT.

The V and J genes are TRBV28 and TRBJ2-1, with D unresolved. CDR3 length: 12 amino acids. Germline assignment: CDR1 MDHEN and CDR2 SYDVKM. V dropped 6 bases and J dropped 6 bases, with 9 bases sitting between them. CDR3 bases: TGTGCCAGCAGGGTCCCGGGCAATGAGCAGTTCTTC. Translated: CASRVPGNEQFF.

J is TRBJ1-2 and V is TRBV2; D is undetermined. V was shortened by 9 bases and J by 0 bases, with 14 bases between the two germline ends. The length of the CDR3 is 14 residues. Germline values: CDR1 SNHLY, CDR2 FYNNEI. In DNA form, the CDR3 reads TGTGCCAGTAGGTTCCGTGTAGCTAACTATGGCTACACCTTC. Protein sequence: CASRFRVANYGYTF.

The chain's CDR3 is CSATTENTNEQFF. The CDR3 DNA sequence: TGCAGTGCTACCACCGAAAACACGAATGAGCAGTTCTTC. This chain links TRBV20-1 with TRBJ2-1; the D is unclear. This CDR3 spans 13 amino acids. Per the germline V gene, CDR1 is DFQATT and CDR2 is SNEGSKA (reference sequence). V lost 4 bases and J 7 bases, leaving 14 bases between the germline ends.

This clonotype was seen repeatedly, ten times or more. The chain uses TRBV12-3 or TRBV12-4 and TRBJ2-1; D not certain. V was trimmed by 6 bases and J by 10 bases, leaving 7 bases between them. This CDR3 comprises 10 residues. CDR3 region: CASSNVEQFF. CDR3 bases: TGTGCCAGCAGCAACGTAGAGCAGTTCTTC.

This chain connects TRBV20-1 to TRBJ2-3, with D tentatively TRBD1 (5 bases). The V and J ends lost 0 bases and 7 bases respectively, with 17 bases between them. Germline V lookup: CDR1 DFQATT, CDR2 SNEGSKA (reference sequence). The CDR3 has 15 residues. CDR3 DNA sequence: TGCAGTGCTAGAGAAGTGGGGCAGGACATATATACGCAGTATTTT. Translated: CSAREVGQDIYTQYF.

This clonotype turned up a few times. The V and J genes are TRBV7-2 and TRBJ2-7; 7 nucleotides agree with TRBD2. Near its end, the DNA agrees better with TRBJ2-4, so the J call may be wrong. There are 13 residues in the CDR3. Per germline, CDR1 SGHTA and CDR2 FQGNSA. CDR3 sequence: CASSLAGGDIQYF. The CDR3 DNA follows: TGTGCCAGCAGCTTAGCGGGGGGGGACATTCAGTACTTC.

The chain carries TRBV3-1 and TRBJ1-6; the D gene is possibly TRBD1 (5 bases). V lost 3 bases, J lost 7 bases, and 10 bases lay in between. This CDR3 has 14 amino acids. Looked up from germline, CDR1 is LGHDT and CDR2 is YNNKEL (reference sequence). The CDR3: CASSQQGGNSPLHF. The CDR3 coding sequence is TGTGCCAGCAGCCAGCAGGGTGGGAATTCACCCCTCCACTTT. Using reference TRBV3-1 and TRBJ1-6 for the parts outside the CDR3, the full variable domain is DTAVSQTPKYLVTQMGNDKSIKCEQNLGHDTMYWYKQDSKKFLKIMFSYNNKELIINETVPNRFSPKSPDKAHLNLHINSLELGDSAVYFCASSQQGGNSPLHFGNGTRLTVT.

This chain joins TRBV7-9 and TRBJ2-1, with D possibly TRBD2 on 6 matching bases. The CDR3 has 15 residues. Germline CDR1 is SEHNR and CDR2 is FQNEAQ (reference sequence). The V end lost 0 bases, the J end lost 7 bases, and 13 bases lay between the germline ends. The CDR3 DNA reads TGTGCCAGCAGCTTAGCGCTGGGGGAGGCTAATGAGCAGTTCTTC. Residues: CASSLALGEANEQFF.

In DNA, the CDR3 is TGTGCCATCAGTGATTCACTTTACGAGCAGTACTTC. Translating gives CAISDSLYEQYF. This chain uses TRBV10-3 with TRBJ2-7; the D is unclear. CDR1 and CDR2 from the germline V gene are ENHRY and SYGVKD. The CDR3 has 12 amino acids. The V end was cut by 3 bases, the J end by 4 bases, with 7 bases between.

This chain joins TRBV20-1 and TRBJ2-7; D unresolved. CDR3 length: 16 amino acids. Germline CDR1 reads DFQATT; CDR2 reads SNEGSKA (reference sequence). Between the trimmed V and J ends, which lost 0 bases and 6 bases, there was a span of 21 bases. The CDR3 DNA reads TGCAGTGCTAGAGATGACCAACAGCTAACCGCGAGCGAGCAGTACTTC. It codes for CSARDDQQLTASEQYF.

This clonotype was found a few times. The chain is built from TRBV7-9 and TRBJ2-1, with 9 bases identical to TRBD2. CDR1 is SEHNR, CDR2 FQNEAQ, per germline (reference sequence). With 5 bases clipped from V and 6 bases from J, the junction kept 8 bases outside the gene matches. This CDR3 contains 15 residues. CDR3 amino acids: CASSQPGTSLNEQFF. CDR3 bases: TGTGCCAGCAGCCAACCCGGGACTAGCCTCAATGAGCAGTTCTTC.

Comments on this clonotype: Being one base from a much bigger clone, this may be a read error. The chain combines TRBV12-3 or TRBV12-4 with TRBJ2-6; D perhaps matches TRBD1 (5 bases). This CDR3 region has 16 residues. CDR3 loop: CVSREDRALGANVLTF. The DNA for the CDR3 is TGTGTCAGCAGAGAAGACAGAGCTCTGGGAGCCAACGTCCTGACTTTC.

The J gene is TRBJ2-1, the V gene TRBV5-5; D is possibly TRBD1 (5 bases). V was trimmed by 1 base and J by 4 bases, leaving 9 bases between them. The CDR3 extends over 14 amino acids. The V gene's germline CDR1 is SGHKS and CDR2 YYEKEE (reference sequence). The chain's CDR3 is CASSLPGMYNEQFF. The DNA for the CDR3 is TGTGCCAGCAGCTTGCCAGGGATGTACAATGAGCAGTTCTTC.

CDR3 sequence reads: CASSRGGAKNYGYTF. CDR3 DNA: TGTGCCAGCAGCCGAGGAGGGGCGAAAAACTATGGCTACACCTTC. The gene calls are TRBV7-2 and TRBJ1-2, with D perhaps TRBD1 (5 bases). This CDR3 is built from 15 residues. V shed 5 bases and J shed 2 bases, with 15 bases lying between them. Germline V gives CDR1 SGHTA, CDR2 FQGNSA.